Presented here are 11 T cell receptor beta chains from one specimen sequenced in a study of technical replicates of blood from a few donors. Measured with immunoSEQ multiplex PCR; TCRdb has only the in-frame clones, and not every one. Of over 50,000 clones in the sample, 95% to 98% are singletons; the top ten hold just under 0.2%. The sample taken for sequencing was T cells isolated from PBMCs. These receptors came from a human donor in good health.

This clone was detected only once. The genes are TRBV7-6 and TRBJ2-1; D is unresolved. CDR1 and CDR2 from the germline V gene are SGHVS and FNYEAQ. CDR3 length: 12 amino acids. V was trimmed by 5 bases and J by 9 bases, leaving 11 bases between them. CDR3: CASSLRSPEQFF. The CDR3 nucleotides are TGTGCCAGCAGCCTGAGAAGCCCTGAGCAGTTCTTC.

This clone was seen just once. The V gene is TRBV2, the J gene TRBJ2-5; D unresolved. The germline V gene encodes CDR1 SNHLY and CDR2 FYNNEI. The V and J ends lost 6 bases and 1 base respectively, with 18 bases between them. The CDR3 has 16 residues. CDR3 sequence (DNA): TGTGCCAGCAGGACGACTGGCCTAACGATCCAAGAGACCCAGTACTTC. Its translation: CASRTTGLTIQETQYF.

The chain recombines TRBV28 with TRBJ1-1; no reliable D call. The V gene lost 5 bases and the J gene lost 12 bases, with 22 bases spanning the gap. This CDR3 is built from 14 residues. Germline V gene lookup returns CDR1 MDHEN and CDR2 SYDVKM. CDR3 DNA: TGTGCCAGCAGTCCCTTCCAACGAGCGAGCGGGACTTTCTTT. Its translation is CASSPFQRASGTFF.

V and J are TRBV6-6 and TRBJ1-1; 7 bases align to TRBD1. This CDR3 comprises 13 residues. Per germline, CDR1 MNHNY and CDR2 SVGAGI (reference sequence). J lost 8 bases, V lost 2 bases, and 5 bases had no gene match. CDR3 DNA: TGTGCCAGCAGTTACGCCGACAGGGCAGAAGCTTTCTTT. It yields the protein CASSYADRAEAFF.

This chain uses TRBV11-3 with TRBJ1-3; D is ambiguous. The CDR3 has 16 amino acids. Looked up from germline, CDR1 is SGHNT and CDR2 is YENEEA. The ends were cut back, 2 bases at V and 0 bases at J, with 11 bases in the middle. CDR3 in amino acids: CASSLIGSGSGNTIYF. CDR3 coding DNA: TGTGCCAGCAGCTTAATCGGATCGGGCTCTGGAAACACCATATATTTT.

The chain is built from TRBV5-1 and TRBJ2-5; a possible D gene is TRBD2 (6 bases). The V end lost 4 bases, the J end lost 5 bases, and 15 bases lay between the germline ends. In germline, CDR1 is SGHRS, CDR2 YFSETQ. The CDR3 consists of 14 residues. CDR3 bases: TGCGCCAGCAGCCGGGACTCCGGCGTGGAGACCCAGTACTTC. As protein: CASSRDSGVETQYF. The full variable domain, rest sourced from reference TRBV5-1 and TRBJ2-5, is KAGVTQTPRYLIKTRGQQVTLSCSPISGHRSVSWYQQTPGQGLQFLFEYFSETQRNKGNFPGRFSGRQFSNSRSEMNVSTLELGDSALYLCASSRDSGVETQYFGPGTRLLVL.

The chain employs TRBV10-3 and TRBJ2-3, with a weak D call TRBD2 (6 bases). The germline V gene has CDR1 ENHRY and CDR2 SYGVKD. This CDR3 contains 15 residues. V was clipped by 3 bases and J by 2 bases, with 12 bases between them. CDR3 amino acids: CAISDASANTDTQYF. In DNA form, the CDR3 reads TGTGCCATCAGTGATGCTAGCGCAAACACAGATACGCAGTATTTT.

V is TRBV6-6 and J is TRBJ1-5; possibly TRBD1 for D (5 bases). Germline-derived CDR1 and CDR2 are MNHNY and SVGAGI (reference sequence). The V and J ends lost 10 bases and 9 bases respectively, with 10 bases between them. The CDR3 loop spans 10 amino acids. The CDR3 DNA reads TGTGCCACAGGGCCGGTGCCCCAGCATTTT. It translates to CATGPVPQHF.

This clone appeared once. V gene TRBV6-5 combines with J gene TRBJ2-1; unclear D gene. Looked up from germline, CDR1 is MNHEY and CDR2 is SVGAGI. The CDR3 spans 13 residues. The V end lost 0 bases, the J end lost 8 bases, and 8 bases lay between the germline ends. The CDR3 here is CASSYSLMDEQFF. In DNA, the CDR3 is TGTGCCAGCAGTTACTCCCTAATGGATGAGCAGTTCTTC.

This chain links TRBV29-1 with TRBJ2-1; 9 nucleotides agree with TRBD2. V trimming: 6 bases; J trimming: 5 bases; junction bases outside the gene matches: 8. Germline lookup yields CDR1 SQVTM and CDR2 ANQGSEA. The CDR3 spans 14 residues. CDR3 loop: CSVRRGGLNNEQFF. CDR3 DNA sequence: TGCAGCGTCCGGCGGGGGGGCCTTAACAATGAGCAGTTCTTC.

The chain couples TRBV7-8 to TRBJ1-1, with 7 bases lining up with TRBD1. The V gene end was trimmed by 3 bases and the J gene end by 8 bases; junction bases not matched to a gene: 3. This CDR3 is 12 amino acids long. In germline, CDR1 is SGHVS, CDR2 FQNEAQ. The CDR3 spells CASSFRQGEAFF. CDR3 sequence (DNA): TGTGCCAGCAGCTTCAGACAGGGCGAAGCTTTCTTT.